The text below deals with one T cell receptor (beta chain). As yet, its antigen is unknown. Drawn from each donor were 8.5 to 10 milliliters of peripheral blood. Germline V lookup: CDR1 MDHEN, CDR2 SYDVKM. The CDR3 runs to 11 residues. Trimming stripped 2 bases from V and 11 bases from J, with 7 bases between. This record belongs to a study of blood T cells in healthy people across ages. Study results and caveats: The long-lived group displayed more naive CD4+ cells, plus higher diversity, than the aged donors did.

Sample-barcoded 5' priming and a J-beta primer mix drove a second PCR of roughly 6 to 12 cycles. Each cDNA molecule was tagged by a template-switch adaptor that had 12 random nucleotides. A single record per CDR3 protein comes from TCRdb applying MiXCR to the 5' RACE reads. The repertoire holds about 1.8 million distinct CDR3 sequences, with just under 50% as singletons. The sample consisted of blood. This chain joins TRBV28 and TRBJ2-1; D is uncertain. The sequence was collected from a woman aged 40 to 55 in good health. CDR3 loop: CASSLQFQQFF. The DNA for the CDR3 is TGTGCCAGCAGTTTACAGTTTCAGCAGTTCTTC. The full variable domain, completed using reference TRBV28 and TRBJ2-1, is DVKVTQSSRYLVKRTGEKVFLECVQDMDHENMFWYRQDPGLGLRLIYFSYDVKMKEKGDIPEGYSVSREKKERFSLILESASTNQTSMYLCASSLQFQQFFGPGTRLTVL.